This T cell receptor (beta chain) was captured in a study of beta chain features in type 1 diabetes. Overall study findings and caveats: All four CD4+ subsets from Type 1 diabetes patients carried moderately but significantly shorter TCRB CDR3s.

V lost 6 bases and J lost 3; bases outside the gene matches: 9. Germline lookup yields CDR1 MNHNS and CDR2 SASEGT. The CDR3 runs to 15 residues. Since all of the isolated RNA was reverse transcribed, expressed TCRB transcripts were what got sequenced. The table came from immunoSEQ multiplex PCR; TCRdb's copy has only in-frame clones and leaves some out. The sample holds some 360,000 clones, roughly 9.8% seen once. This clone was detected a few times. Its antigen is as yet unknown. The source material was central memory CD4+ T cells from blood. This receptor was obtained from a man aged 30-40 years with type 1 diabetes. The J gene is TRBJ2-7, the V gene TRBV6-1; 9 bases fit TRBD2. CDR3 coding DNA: TGTGCCAGCAGGAACCCGCGGGGGGGGATCTACGAGCAGTACTTC. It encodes CASRNPRGGIYEQYF.